This TCR beta chain was observed in a study of kidney transplant recipient with SARS-CoV-2 infection. This clonotype has ten or more counts. V lost 2 bases to trimming and J lost 6 bases; unmatched junction nucleotides: 9. Germline lookup yields CDR1 KGHDR and CDR2 SFDVKD. CDR3 length: 17 residues. TCRdb independently ran MiXCR on the reads; one entry per CDR3 protein. The sample includes 200,000 to 250,000 distinct CDR3 sequences, around 28% of them seen just once. The chain links TRBV24-1 to TRBJ1-5, with 10 bases that match TRBD1. This receptor was obtained from a male patient between 25 and 39 years old who had COVID-19 and was a kidney transplant recipient. Some T cells could come from the graft donor. Here the sequenced sample was a blood sample, taken at baseline and between days 110 and 120 from a kidney transplant recipient. CDR3 nucleotides: TGTGCCACCAGTGATTCGTTCCGGGACAGGGGTGGTCAGCCCCAGCATTTT. It codes for CATSDSFRDRGGQPQHF.